This entry lists 23 T cell receptor beta chains sequenced from one sample in a study of T-cell memory formation after mild COVID-19. MiXCR was run by TCRdb on the 5' RACE reads, yielding one entry per CDR3 protein. The repertoire includes around 200,000 distinct CDR3 sequences, around 9.5% of them detected once, and 3% to 4.5% sits in the top ten. The sequenced sample consisted of PBMCs or a T cell subset sorted from them (not recorded which). The receptors shown here come from a man younger than 35 who had mild COVID-19 (a few samples of this study predate the infection). Cell type and time point are not known.

This clonotype occurred many times. The chain employs TRBV5-6 and TRBJ2-3; D remains ambiguous. V gave up 1 base and J gave up 4 bases, with 4 bases separating them. The CDR3 runs to 12 residues. Germline V gives CDR1 SGHDT, CDR2 YYEEEE. The CDR3 is CASSLLADTQYF. CDR3 nucleotides: TGTGCCAGCAGCTTGCTAGCAGATACGCAGTATTTT. Looking up the rest from reference TRBV5-6 and TRBJ2-3 gives the full variable domain: DAGVTQSPTHLIKTRGQQVTLRCSPKSGHDTVSWYQQALGQGPQFIFQYYEEEERQRGNFPDRFSGHQFPNYSSELNVNALLLGDSALYLCASSLLADTQYFGPGTRLTVL.

The chain recombines TRBV27 with TRBJ2-3; 11 bases agree with TRBD2. Germline V gene sequence: CDR1 MNHEY, CDR2 SMNVEV (reference sequence). This CDR3 comprises 15 residues. Trimming took 3 bases from V and 8 from J; bases not matched to a gene: 7. The CDR3 DNA reads as TGTGCCAGCAGTTTCGGGCTAGCGGGGGGTACTACGCAGTATTTT. It is translated as CASSFGLAGGTTQYF.

This clonotype was counted many times. Here the CDR3 DNA reads TGCAGCCCGGGACAGGGGCCGGCGCCCCAGCATTTT. It is translated as CSPGQGPAPQHF. The V and J genes are TRBV29-1 and TRBJ1-5; 10 bases line up with TRBD1. The junction had 7 bases not matched to a gene; V was cut back by 8 bases and J by 9 bases. Germline values: CDR1 SQVTM, CDR2 ANQGSEA. The CDR3 is made up of 12 amino acids.

The genes are TRBV10-3 and TRBJ1-2; weak D call: TRBD1 (5 bases). The CDR3 contains 12 residues. Trimming took 4 bases from V and 7 from J, leaving 10 bases between them. The germline V gene has CDR1 ENHRY and CDR2 SYGVKD. CDR3 residues: CAISGDRSGYTF. Written as DNA, the CDR3 is TGTGCCATCAGTGGGGACCGGAGTGGCTACACCTTC.

Ten or more counts support this clonotype. The gene calls are TRBV5-1 and TRBJ2-1, with TRBD2 matching 13 bases. The germline gives CDR1 SGHRS, CDR2 YFSETQ. Trimming removed 7 bases from V and 7 bases from J; junction bases left unmatched: 5. The CDR3 runs 14 residues. CDR3 protein: CASDRGLAGNEQFF. The CDR3 DNA reads as TGCGCCAGCGACCGGGGACTAGCGGGGAATGAGCAGTTCTTC.

At least ten counts were recorded for this clonotype. The V and J genes are TRBV19 and TRBJ1-4; 9 bases line up with TRBD1. The V gene's germline CDR1 is LNHDA and CDR2 SQIVND (reference sequence). This CDR3 region has 15 residues. The V and J ends lost 4 bases and 8 bases, in that order; junction bases with no gene match: 8. This CDR3 reads CASSNRDRVREKLFF. In DNA, the CDR3 is TGTGCCAGTAGTAATCGGGACAGGGTACGAGAAAAACTGTTTTTT. Combining the CDR3 with reference TRBV19 and TRBJ1-4 gives the whole variable domain DGGITQSPKYLFRKEGQNVTLSCEQNLNHDAMYWYRQDPGQGLRLIYYSQIVNDFQKGDIAEGYSVSREKKESFPLTVTSAQKNPTAFYLCASSNRDRVREKLFFGSGTQLSVL.

The genes are TRBV5-1 and TRBJ2-3, with 7 bases that match TRBD1. The CDR3 has 15 residues. The germline V gene has CDR1 SGHRS and CDR2 YFSETQ. V lost 4 bases, J lost 5 bases, and 10 bases stayed unmatched. The CDR3 is CASSIPGQTQDTQYF. The DNA for the CDR3 is TGCGCCAGCAGCATACCGGGACAGACACAAGATACGCAGTATTTT.

This clonotype was found many times. The chain carries TRBV5-5 and TRBJ1-1; tentative D call: TRBD1 (5 bases). CDR1 is SGHKS and CDR2 is YYEKEE in the germline V gene (reference sequence). V lost 3 bases to trimming and J lost 0 bases, with 6 bases between them. The CDR3 totals 13 residues. The CDR3 spells CASSWDVNTEAFF. The CDR3 nucleotides are TGTGCCAGCAGCTGGGACGTGAACACTGAAGCTTTCTTT.

This clonotype has a handful of counts. This sequence joins TRBV12-3 or TRBV12-4 and TRBJ1-6; D possibly corresponds to TRBD1 (6 bases). Trimming took 6 bases from V and 7 from J, leaving 13 bases between them. This CDR3 has 14 amino acids. Here the CDR3 reads CASRKTGGNSPLHF. CDR3 DNA: TGTGCCAGCAGGAAGACAGGAGGCAATTCACCCCTCCACTTT.

The chain uses TRBV29-1 and TRBJ2-3; 9 bases are shared with TRBD1. Germline V lookup: CDR1 SQVTM, CDR2 ANQGSEA. The junction had 11 bases not matched to a gene; V was cut back by 6 bases and J by 1 base. CDR3 length: 16 residues. The CDR3 nucleotides are TGCAGCGTAGGGGACAGGGTTTCAAGCCGCACAGATACGCAGTATTTT. Protein: CSVGDRVSSRTDTQYF.

This clonotype has a handful of counts. The gene calls are TRBV5-8 and TRBJ1-2; 10 bases agree with TRBD1. This CDR3 contains 13 residues. With 7 bases clipped from V and 3 bases from J, the junction kept 3 bases outside the gene matches. Germline loops: CDR1 SGHTS, CDR2 YDEGEE. CDR3 coding DNA: TGTGCCAGCGGGGACAGGGGTTACTATGGCTACACCTTC. Its protein is CASGDRGYYGYTF. The full variable domain, its missing parts supplied by reference TRBV5-8 and TRBJ1-2, is EAGVTQSPTHLIKTRGQQATLRCSPISGHTSVYWYQQALGLGLQFLLWYDEGEERNRGNFPPRFSGRQFPNYSSELNVNALELEDSALYLCASGDRGYYGYTFGSGTRLTVV.

J is TRBJ1-4 and V is TRBV19; D might be TRBD1 (5 bases). Trimming shortened V by 6 bases and J by 0 bases, and 11 bases separated the two germline ends. This CDR3 has 15 residues. Looked up from germline, CDR1 is LNHDA and CDR2 is SQIVND (reference sequence). The CDR3 loop is CASSRRQPTNEKLFF. DNA for the CDR3: TGTGCCAGTAGCCGCCGACAGCCAACTAATGAAAAACTGTTTTTT.

The rearrangement joins TRBV7-2 to TRBJ1-2; 10 bases are shared with TRBD1. Germline V gene data show CDR1 as SGHTA and CDR2 as FQGNSA. This CDR3 contains 15 residues. The V and J ends lost 5 bases and 6 bases, in that order; junction bases with no gene match: 9. CDR3 sequence: CASSPRQGASDGYTF. CDR3 sequence (DNA): TGTGCCAGCAGCCCCCGACAGGGGGCGAGTGATGGCTACACCTTC.

The genes are TRBV6-2 or TRBV6-3 and TRBJ2-7; perhaps TRBD1 as D (6 bases). V was pared by 5 bases and J by 9 bases, with 11 bases between. The germline CDR1 and CDR2 sequences are MNHEY and SVGEGT. The CDR3 is 11 residues long. The CDR3: CASSHDRTQYF. The CDR3 nucleotides read TGTGCCAGCAGTCACGACAGGACGCAGTACTTC.

This clonotype has only a few counts. The rearrangement joins TRBV5-1 to TRBJ2-2, with 8 bases identical to TRBD1. Unmatched junction bases numbered 9, after V lost 4 bases and J lost 4 bases. The CDR3 has 16 amino acids. Germline lookup yields CDR1 SGHRS and CDR2 YFSETQ. The CDR3 loop reads CASSRLTGAGTGELFF. The CDR3, as DNA: TGCGCCAGCAGCCGCCTGACAGGGGCGGGCACCGGGGAGCTGTTTTTT.

Only a few counts were recorded for this clonotype. V is TRBV6-5 and J is TRBJ2-1; the D gene could be TRBD1 or TRBD2 (6 bases each). Germline V CDR1 and CDR2: MNHEY, SVGAGI. Trimming shortened V by 4 bases and J by 10 bases, and 20 bases separated the two germline ends. This CDR3 region has 15 residues. The CDR3 sequence: CASSSIPGAEKEQFF. The CDR3 nucleotides are TGTGCCAGCAGTTCAATACCGGGGGCCGAGAAAGAGCAGTTCTTC.

This clonotype was counted only a few times. The V gene is TRBV2, the J gene TRBJ1-4; 7 bases align to TRBD1. The V segment lost 6 bases and the J segment 6 bases; nucleotides outside the gene matches: 4. CDR1 is SNHLY, CDR2 FYNNEI, per germline. The CDR3 has 13 residues. The CDR3 bases are TGTGCCAGCAGAAGAGGGACAGATGAAAAACTGTTTTTT. As protein: CASRRGTDEKLFF.

This clonotype was seen a few times. The CDR3 sequence: CASSRRPGLEETQYF. As DNA, the CDR3 is TGCGCCAGCAGCCGGCGACCGGGACTCGAAGAGACCCAGTACTTC. The chain joins TRBV4-3 to TRBJ2-5; weak D call: TRBD2 (6 bases). Germline CDR1 reads LGHNA; CDR2 reads YSLEER. The V end lost 4 bases, the J end lost 3 bases, and 15 bases lay between the germline ends. There are 15 residues in the CDR3.

This clonotype was picked up a small number of times. The chain couples TRBV15 to TRBJ2-3, with D unclear. V dropped 1 base and J dropped 6 bases, with 11 bases sitting between them. This CDR3 region has 14 residues. CDR1 and CDR2 from the germline V gene are LNHNV and YYDKDF (reference sequence). The CDR3 here is CATSRGNGLDTQYF. CDR3 in DNA: TGTGCCACCAGCAGAGGGAACGGGCTGGATACGCAGTATTTT.

This rearrangement joins TRBV7-9 to TRBJ1-1; D may be TRBD1 (5 bases). The CDR3 totals 14 residues. Trimming shortened V by 7 bases and J by 6 bases, and 18 bases separated the two germline ends. Per the germline V gene, CDR1 is SEHNR and CDR2 is FQNEAQ (reference sequence). CDR3 sequence (DNA): TGTGCCAGCACCACGACGGGGCATAACGCTGAAGCTTTCTTT. It codes for CASTTTGHNAEAFF.

The CDR3 DNA reads as TGTGCCAGCAGTTCCCCGTTCCCCCGGGAAGGCGACGAGCAGTACTTC. Amino acids: CASSSPFPREGDEQYF. The chain is built from TRBV28 and TRBJ2-7, with a tentative D call TRBD2 (5 bases). V lost 4 bases to trimming and J lost 5 bases, with 21 bases between them. The V gene's germline CDR1 is MDHEN and CDR2 SYDVKM. The CDR3 covers 16 residues.

This clonotype was recorded at least ten times. V is TRBV18 and J is TRBJ2-5, with D possibly TRBD2 on 5 matching bases. Per the germline V gene, CDR1 is KGHSH and CDR2 is LQKENI. There are 12 residues in the CDR3. Trimming removed 3 bases from V and 5 bases from J, with 7 bases in between. CDR3 loop: CASSPSDETQYF. The CDR3 region has the DNA TGTGCCAGCTCACCTAGCGATGAGACCCAGTACTTC.

In this sample, this clonotype turned up many times. The chain has TRBV6-1 and TRBJ2-5; maybe TRBD1 (6 bases). The CDR3 is made up of 13 amino acids. V lost 7 bases and J lost 1, with 10 bases in between. Germline V gene data show CDR1 as MNHNS and CDR2 as SASEGT. This CDR3 reads CASTRTAQETQYF. CDR3 sequence (DNA): TGTGCCAGCACGAGGACAGCCCAAGAGACCCAGTACTTC.